This paragraph reports one TCR beta chain. Its specificity is unknown. With 60 Vbeta and 13 Jbeta primers, the PCR was carried out. Generated by immunoSEQ multiplex PCR, the TCRdb table keeps only in-frame clones and is missing some. In the table there are about 100,000 clones, less than 85% of which are singletons. These data come from a study of cytomegalovirus exposure and HLA in healthy donors. Trimming removed 0 bases from V and 4 bases from J; junction bases left unmatched: 8. Germline V gives CDR1 SGHNT, CDR2 YYREEE (reference sequence). The CDR3 runs 17 residues. Study-wide findings and caveats: The authors later linked a missense DCLRE1C variant to TCR beta V- and J-gene trimming. Among TCR beta chains, those listed as cytomegalovirus-associated numbered some 170.

The sample was PBMCs. This TCR was sampled from a woman aged 40 to 50 in good health and CMV-seropositive. The chain couples TRBV5-4 to TRBJ2-1; 9 bases are shared with TRBD2. CDR3 DNA sequence: TGTGCCAGCAGCTTGGAACGGGGACTAGCCGCGTACAATGAGCAGTTCTTC. Translation: CASSLERGLAAYNEQFF.